This TCR beta chain was profiled in a study of T cell changes during pregnancy in multiple sclerosis. Assay used: immunoSEQ multiplex PCR; TCRdb lists only in-frame clones, some missing. The table shows about 59,000 clones, with over 90% occurring only once. The CDR3 is made up of 15 amino acids. In germline, CDR1 is MNHNY, CDR2 SVGAGI (reference sequence). With 6 bases removed from V and 10 bases from J, the gap between germline ends came to 21 bases. V gene TRBV6-6 combines with J gene TRBJ1-4; D is uncertain. The sequenced sample was CD8+ T cells from peripheral blood mononuclear cells, obtained in the third trimester of pregnancy. The TCR sequence derives from a female donor with multiple sclerosis, enrolled in a pregnancy study. The CDR3 spells CASSPTEGLIGKLFF. The CDR3 DNA reads as TGTGCCAGCAGCCCGACGGAGGGCCTGATTGGAAAACTGTTTTTT.